The sequence of this T cell receptor beta chain was determined in a study of blood T cell repertoires in COVID-19. Trimming removed 6 bases from V and 1 base from J, with 13 bases in between. The V gene's germline CDR1 is SGHRS and CDR2 YFSETQ. CDR3 length: 14 residues. Only one count was recorded for this clone. As originally analysed: From reference gene primer amplification, estimates of nucleated cell counts were derived. Profiled with immunoSEQ multiplex PCR; TCRdb holds only in-frame clones, not every one. D and trimming were read from the DNA, whereas the V and J calls and clone size are those reported in that table. The data hold under 100,000 clones, with over 70% observed a single time.

Sequenced material: peripheral blood. V gene TRBV5-1 combines with J gene TRBJ1-1; unclear D gene. The clonotype originates from a man older than 75 with active or convalescent COVID-19. CDR3 region: CASKRYGENTEAFF. The CDR3 nucleotides read TGCGCCAGCAAACGCTACGGGGAGAACACTGAAGCTTTCTTT.